This T cell receptor (beta chain) was captured in a study of blood T cell repertoires in COVID-19 (dated by TCRdb to the early 2020s). Background on the whole study: The collaborator samples originated in the United States, Italy and Spain and spanned the acute and convalescent phases of COVID-19. The material from the prospective study consisted of cDNA or gDNA derived from T cells, B-cell-depleted T cells, or PBMCs. The dataset comprised deeply sampled blood TCRbeta repertoires from subjects exposed to, actively infected with, or recovered from COVID-19. A freely available public database, intended as a resource for researchers studying the immune response to SARS-CoV-2, is where the repertoires were released. Samples came from the ongoing ImmuneRACE study (first 160 participants) plus 1,254 subjects from 6 global collaborators. Nearly every sample came with metadata listing a de-identified subject ID, COVID-19 status, age in years and sex. Where HLA class I and class II types were available, the types were taken from metadata supplied by the sample provider, not from assay-based typing.

TCRbeta CDR3 regions were amplified from genomic DNA by means of the immunoSEQ Assay, a bias-controlled multiplex PCR. The published analysis was carried out like this. Nucleated cell counts per sample were estimated from amplification of reference gene primers within the assay. To quantify the absolute abundance of each unique TCRbeta CDR3 rearrangement, sequence reads were collapsed and filtered. For each sample, productive Simpson clonality was calculated by taking the square root of Simpson's diversity index across productive rearrangements. This is the immuneACCESS table as TCRdb keeps it, with only in-frame sequences that have V and J called. A part of the clones is gone; compared with another copy, unresolved V genes explain less than half, and the rest is unexplained. Clonal size and the V and J genes are those of that table, whereas D and trimming came from the DNA. The sample includes about 220,000 clones, with approximately 85% observed a single time. About 2.4% of the sample is taken by the ten largest.

Its CDR3 holds 16 amino acids, cysteine through phenylalanine. The read is trimmed to its CDR3 DNA, 48 bases read in frame from base 1. Trimming removed 4 bases from V and 5 bases from J, leaving 20 bases between the germline ends. From the germline V gene (reference sequence), CDR1 is LNHDA and CDR2 is SQIVND. Overall study outcomes, separate from this receptor: How much clinical and demographic metadata was included differed by source and by participant, and the metadata was provided uncurated.

In Seattle, one collaborating source enrolled patients while the infection was active and tracked those patients longitudinally over the course of disease. Whole blood was collected in K2EDTA tubes by collaborating institutions according to the institutions' own protocols. Collaborator samples were shipped for TCRbeta analysis as frozen whole blood, isolated PBMCs, or DNA extracted from either sample type. To note about this clone: Its antigen remains undetermined. No base qualities exist here, and no much larger clone lies one base off it.

The sequence is built from TRBV19 and TRBJ2-5; tentative D gene TRBD1, with 7 bases matching. The sequencing input was peripheral blood. The source is an older woman with COVID-19, enrolled during active disease. The DNA reads as follows: TGTGCCAGTAGTAAGGGAGGCAGGGGGTCGGAGGAGACCCAGTACTTC. Translated, it gives CASSKGGRGSEETQYF.